The clone carrying this TCR beta chain was observed a single time. Antigen specificity is unknown. This sample is part of a study of Tregs in tolerant kidney transplant recipients. Broader study findings: The small number of patients limits these findings pending further validation.

Trimming removed 0 bases from V and 4 bases from J, with 14 bases in between. In germline, CDR1 is SGHNT, CDR2 YYREEE (reference sequence). This CDR3 region has 16 residues. Here immunoSEQ multiplex PCR was the method, and the copy in TCRdb shows in-frame clones only, minus some. The sample consists of tens of thousands of clones, about 90% of them appearing once. This receptor was obtained from a human donor in good health. The chain uses TRBV5-4 and TRBJ2-1; a weak D match, TRBD2 (7 bases). The sequenced sample consisted of Tregs from blood. The CDR3 bases are TGTGCCAGCAGCTTGGCTAGTGGGGGGGCTTACAATGAGCAGTTCTTC. Its translation: CASSLASGGAYNEQFF.